The next 32 T cell receptor beta chains were all read from a single sample in a study of T cell clonotyping in hematopoietic cell transplantation. Profiling relied on immunoSEQ multiplex PCR, and the TCRdb table lists in-frame clones only, not all of them. The sample carries 3,000 to 4,000 clones, less than 80% recorded once. Sequenced here: peripheral blood mononuclear cells, sampled at the time of graft-versus-host disease after allogeneic stem cell transplant. These TCRs come from a female patient in her 50s who had an allogeneic stem cell transplant from an unrelated donor, so the T cells may come from the graft donor. Some clones in this sample may be carry-over from other donors' samples.

The table lists this clone with a few counts. Other DNA variants within this sample encode the same CDR3. The chain couples TRBV4-2 to TRBJ2-7; TRBD1 agrees at 8 bases. V lost 0 bases and J lost 0; bases outside the gene matches: 4. The CDR3 consists of 16 residues. The V gene's germline CDR1 is LGHNA and CDR2 YNFKEQ. CDR3 sequence reads: CASSQDETGGSYEQYF. Written as DNA, the CDR3 is TGTGCCAGCAGCCAAGATGAAACAGGGGGCTCCTACGAGCAGTACTTC.

V and J are TRBV5-4 and TRBJ2-7; D call uncertain. CDR1 SGHNT and CDR2 YYREEE come from the germline V gene (reference sequence). V dropped 1 base and J dropped 1 base, with 6 bases sitting between them. CDR3 size: 13 residues. The CDR3 DNA follows: TGTGCCAGCAGCTTGACGGCTTCCTACGAGCAGTACTTC. Translation gives CASSLTASYEQYF.

The chain combines TRBV6-7 with TRBJ1-5, with D possibly TRBD1 on 5 matching bases. TRBV6-7 is classed as an ORF, of uncertain function. The CDR3 sequence is 15 residues long. Trimming removed 4 bases from V and 4 bases from J, with 14 bases in between. The CDR3 protein is CASSFWDGLNQPQHF. CDR3 DNA: TGTGCCAGCAGTTTCTGGGACGGACTTAATCAGCCCCAGCATTTT.

CDR3 protein: CAIRPGTSYEQYF. The CDR3 coding sequence is TGTGCCATCCGACCCGGCACCTCCTACGAGCAGTACTTC. V usage is TRBV10-3 and J usage is TRBJ2-7; D not resolved. The CDR3 has 13 amino acids. Germline values: CDR1 ENHRY, CDR2 SYGVKD. V lost 8 bases and J lost 0, with 11 bases in between.

Notes on this clone: Other DNA sequences in this sample translate to the same CDR3. The chain carries TRBV11-2 and TRBJ1-4; 7 bases fit TRBD1. The CDR3 consists of 15 residues. J lost 8 bases, V lost 0 bases, and 6 bases had no gene match. The germline gives CDR1 SGHAT, CDR2 FQNNGV. The CDR3 region is CASSLEAGGNEKLFF. The CDR3 DNA sequence: TGTGCCAGCAGCTTAGAGGCAGGGGGTAACGAAAAACTGTTTTTT.

V gene TRBV7-2 combines with J gene TRBJ2-5; 8 bases map to TRBD2. Losses at the gene ends were 4 bases for V and 0 bases for J; bases not matched to a gene: 7. Per germline, CDR1 SGHTA and CDR2 FQGNSA. The CDR3 loop spans 16 amino acids. CDR3 region: CASSSGLGRYQETQYF. CDR3 coding DNA: TGTGCCAGCAGCTCGGGACTAGGGAGGTACCAAGAGACCCAGTACTTC.

The rearrangement links TRBV11-2 to TRBJ2-7, with D perhaps TRBD1 (5 bases). The ends were cut back, 3 bases at V and 3 bases at J, with 12 bases in the middle. From germline, CDR1 is SGHAT and CDR2 FQNNGV. This CDR3 region has 14 residues. The chain's CDR3 is CASSFVRGNYEQYF. CDR3 DNA sequence: TGTGCCAGCAGCTTTGTTAGGGGAAACTACGAGCAGTACTTC.

V and J are TRBV29-1 and TRBJ1-1, with D unclear. The CDR3 contains 11 residues. Trimming took off 7 bases at V and 0 bases at J, with 6 bases between the two ends. Looked up from germline, CDR1 is SQVTM and CDR2 is ANQGSEA. DNA of the CDR3: TGCAGCGCCCAATTGAACACTGAAGCTTTCTTT. The encoded protein is CSAQLNTEAFF.

V is TRBV7-6 and J is TRBJ2-7; 10 bases agree with TRBD1. The CDR3 covers 15 residues. CDR1 and CDR2 from the germline V gene are SGHVS and FNYEAQ. V shed 1 base and J 6 bases; nucleotides not matched to a gene: 6. CDR3 sequence (DNA): TGTGCCAGCAGCTTAGTGGGGACAGGGGTTGTCGAGCAGTACTTC. Amino acids: CASSLVGTGVVEQYF.

V usage is TRBV19 and J usage is TRBJ2-1; the D gene is possibly TRBD1 (6 bases). V lost 5 bases and J lost 4, with 9 bases in between. Germline V gene data show CDR1 as LNHDA and CDR2 as SQIVND (reference sequence). The CDR3 totals 13 residues. The CDR3 sequence: CASSGRGYNEQFF. CDR3 DNA: TGTGCCAGTAGTGGCAGGGGTTACAATGAGCAGTTCTTC.

This rearrangement joins TRBV20-1 to TRBJ2-3; D is ambiguous. The V end was cut by 5 bases, the J end by 6 bases, with 9 bases between. The CDR3 covers 11 residues. From germline, CDR1 is DFQATT and CDR2 SNEGSKA (reference sequence). CDR3 DNA: TGCAGTGCTGCCTACCCCGATACGCAGTATTTT. Amino acids: CSAAYPDTQYF.

The V and J genes are TRBV2 and TRBJ1-1; D ambiguous. This CDR3 contains 14 residues. V was clipped by 6 bases and J by 1 base, with 12 bases between them. CDR1 is SNHLY and CDR2 is FYNNEI in the germline V gene. CDR3 bases: TGTGCCAGCAGGAGGACCGACACGAACACTGAAGCTTTCTTT. Amino acid sequence: CASRRTDTNTEAFF.

This chain joins TRBV5-1 and TRBJ2-5, with D uncertain. Per the germline V gene, CDR1 is SGHRS and CDR2 is YFSETQ. Trimming shortened V by 0 bases and J by 5 bases, and 8 bases separated the two germline ends. The CDR3 contains 13 residues. The CDR3 protein is CASSLEGWETQYF. Written as DNA, the CDR3 is TGCGCCAGCAGCTTGGAAGGGTGGGAGACCCAGTACTTC.

The J gene is TRBJ2-7, the V gene TRBV28, with TRBD2 matching over 9 bases. The length of the CDR3 is 13 residues. The V gene end was trimmed by 5 bases and the J gene end by 6 bases; junction bases not matched to a gene: 5. Germline lookup yields CDR1 MDHEN and CDR2 SYDVKM. The CDR3 DNA reads TGTGCCAGCAGTAATAGCGGGGGTATCGAGCAGTACTTC. This translates into CASSNSGGIEQYF.

The chain recombines TRBV7-3 with TRBJ1-3; no definite D call. CDR3 length: 11 residues. Trimming took 5 bases from V and 10 from J, leaving 9 bases between them. The germline gives CDR1 SGHTA, CDR2 FQGTGA. CDR3 protein: CASSPGRTIYF. The CDR3 DNA is TGTGCCAGCAGCCCCGGCCGGACCATATATTTT.

The chain couples TRBV30 to TRBJ1-2; D not resolved. The CDR3 spans 11 residues. CDR1 and CDR2 (germline): GTSNPN, SVGIG (reference sequence). Trimming took off 0 bases at V and 7 bases at J, with 6 bases between the two ends. CDR3 amino acids: CAWSVRSGYTF. The CDR3 DNA reads as TGTGCCTGGAGTGTGAGGAGTGGCTACACCTTC.

The chain is built from TRBV19 and TRBJ2-1; 10 bases are a match to TRBD1. Germline V gene data show CDR1 as LNHDA and CDR2 as SQIVND (reference sequence). This CDR3 comprises 18 residues. The V gene end was trimmed by 3 bases and the J gene end by 0 bases; junction bases not matched to a gene: 8. The CDR3 nucleotides read TGTGCCAGTAGTATGGGACCGGGACAGGGGAGCTCCTACAATGAGCAGTTCTTC. The encoded protein is CASSMGPGQGSSYNEQFF.

This clone is deemed medium-sized. The rearrangement links TRBV11-2 to TRBJ1-1; possibly TRBD1 for D (5 bases). The germline V gene encodes CDR1 SGHAT and CDR2 FQNNGV. V gave up 0 bases and J gave up 6 bases, with 8 bases separating them. There are 13 residues in the CDR3. DNA of the CDR3: TGTGCCAGCAGCTTAGATTGGGGGTCTGAAGCTTTCTTT. Translating it yields CASSLDWGSEAFF.

This clone was recorded only once. CDR3 amino acids: CASSQEGGRAYEQYF. The DNA for the CDR3 is TGCGCCAGCAGCCAAGAAGGGGGCAGGGCCTACGAGCAGTACTTC. The J gene is TRBJ2-7, the V gene TRBV4-1, with TRBD1 matching 7 bases. Germline assignment: CDR1 MGHRA and CDR2 YSYEKL. The CDR3 contains 15 residues. With V trimmed by 0 bases and J by 2 bases, 4 bases remained unmatched.

The rearrangement joins TRBV7-6 to TRBJ2-3; D is unresolved. V was pared by 1 base and J by 6 bases, with 11 bases between. This CDR3 has 14 amino acids. The germline CDR1 and CDR2 sequences are SGHVS and FNYEAQ. The CDR3 spells CASSLGIGRDTQYF. CDR3 DNA: TGTGCCAGCAGCTTAGGAATAGGTAGGGATACGCAGTATTTT.

The gene calls are TRBV28 and TRBJ2-1; 7 positions match TRBD2. With 7 bases clipped from V and 4 bases from J, the junction kept 13 bases outside the gene matches. Germline V CDR1 and CDR2: MDHEN, SYDVKM. This CDR3 region has 16 residues. CDR3 protein: CASTPRGSRAYNEQFF. The DNA of the CDR3 is TGTGCCAGCACCCCGCGCGGGAGCAGAGCATACAATGAGCAGTTCTTC.

CDR3 protein: CASSVGTTETQYF. The CDR3 DNA follows: TGTGCCAGCAGCGTAGGGACCACCGAGACCCAGTACTTC. The V call is TRBV9, the J call TRBJ2-5; D gene uncertain. Trimming pared 0 bases from V and 5 bases from J, leaving 8 bases between. The CDR3 has 13 residues. Germline V gene sequence: CDR1 SGDLS, CDR2 YYNGEE.

V gene TRBV5-1 combines with J gene TRBJ2-6; tentative D call: TRBD1 (6 bases). V lost 2 bases, J lost 3 bases, and 12 bases lay in between. The CDR3 spans 16 residues. Germline V gene sequence: CDR1 SGHRS, CDR2 YFSETQ. The CDR3 here is CASSFSSGVGANVLTF. As DNA, the CDR3 is TGCGCCAGCAGCTTTTCATCAGGGGTTGGGGCCAACGTCCTGACTTTC.

The rearrangement joins TRBV7-3 to TRBJ1-1; D unclear. V dropped 0 bases and J dropped 1 base, with 3 bases sitting between them. Looked up from germline, CDR1 is SGHTA and CDR2 is FQGTGA. CDR3 length: 13 amino acids. The CDR3 DNA reads TGTGCCAGCAGCTTAACAGGGAACACTGAAGCTTTCTTT. Encoded protein: CASSLTGNTEAFF.

This chain links TRBV7-6 with TRBJ1-1; D is possibly TRBD1 (5 bases). Germline loops: CDR1 SGHVS, CDR2 FNYEAQ. V was pared by 1 base and J by 7 bases, with 13 bases between. CDR3 length: 14 residues. CDR3 region: CASSLGTQGGEAFF. DNA of the CDR3: TGTGCCAGCAGCTTAGGTACGCAGGGCGGTGAAGCTTTCTTT.

This clone was seen a single time. The rearrangement joins TRBV6-5 to TRBJ1-1; TRBD1 is a possible D gene (6 bases). The V and J ends lost 6 bases and 1 base respectively, with 6 bases between them. CDR1 is MNHEY and CDR2 is SVGAGI in the germline V gene. This CDR3 region has 12 residues. The CDR3, as DNA: TGTGCCAGCAGGACAGGGAACACTGAAGCTTTCTTT. Protein sequence: CASRTGNTEAFF.

The chain recombines TRBV4-2 with TRBJ2-1, with 9 bases fitting TRBD2. Germline V gives CDR1 LGHNA, CDR2 YNFKEQ. Trimming removed 0 bases from V and 3 bases from J; junction bases left unmatched: 3. CDR3 size: 16 residues. CDR3 sequence: CASSQDSTSGYNEQFF. The CDR3 DNA reads as TGTGCCAGCAGCCAAGATTCGACTAGCGGCTACAATGAGCAGTTCTTC.

V gene TRBV13 combines with J gene TRBJ1-6; TRBD1 matches 7 bases. Germline loops: CDR1 PRHDT, CDR2 FYEKMQ (reference sequence). After removal of 5 bases from V and 10 bases from J, the junction contained 11 bases not matched to a gene. The CDR3 length is 15 residues. CDR3 sequence reads: CASSQRQTGNSPLHF. CDR3 sequence (DNA): TGTGCCAGCAGCCAGCGACAGACAGGGAACTCACCCCTCCACTTT.

This rearrangement joins TRBV6-1 to TRBJ1-5; D possibly corresponds to TRBD1 (6 bases). Per the germline V gene, CDR1 is MNHNS and CDR2 is SASEGT. Trimming took off 6 bases at V and 5 bases at J, with 17 bases between the two ends. The CDR3 totals 15 residues. CDR3 bases: TGTGCCAGCAGCCGGGACACCGATCCCCATCAGCCCCAGCATTTT. Translation gives CASSRDTDPHQPQHF.

V gene TRBV19 combines with J gene TRBJ1-2; D ambiguous. Germline V gives CDR1 LNHDA, CDR2 SQIVND (reference sequence). Trimming shortened V by 3 bases and J by 4 bases, and 9 bases separated the two germline ends. The CDR3 has 13 residues. This CDR3 reads CASSIGSSYGYTF. The CDR3 DNA reads TGTGCCAGTAGTATCGGCAGCAGCTATGGCTACACCTTC.

The V call is TRBV6-5, the J call TRBJ1-4; 9 nucleotides line up with TRBD1. V shed 7 bases and J 7 bases; nucleotides not matched to a gene: 10. CDR1 and CDR2 from the germline V gene are MNHEY and SVGAGI. The CDR3 spans 15 residues. For the CDR3, the DNA is TGTGCCAGCAATCCGACAGGGGGTCAGGGTGAAAAACTGTTTTTT. Residues: CASNPTGGQGEKLFF.

This clone occurred once. The chain links TRBV19 to TRBJ1-5; the D is unclear. Per the germline V gene, CDR1 is LNHDA and CDR2 is SQIVND (reference sequence). The CDR3 totals 14 residues. V was cut by 6 bases and J by 6 bases, with 15 bases left in between. The CDR3 sequence is CASSKTPVGQPQHF. The CDR3 DNA sequence: TGTGCCAGTAGCAAGACACCCGTGGGTCAGCCCCAGCATTTT.